The sequence of this T cell receptor beta chain was determined in a study of shared T cell receptors in the human thymus. Assay: immunoSEQ multiplex PCR; the TCRdb copy retains only in-frame clones and omits some. The data hold approximately 660,000 clones, with approximately 88% observed a single time. Germline-derived CDR1 and CDR2 are MNHEY and SMNVEV (reference sequence). The CDR3 runs 17 residues. V lost 3 bases and J lost 2; bases outside the gene matches: 11. These data are also associated with another study on human thymus T cells. This second study notes: Resections from corrective heart surgery supplied the thymus tissue. Related research found strongly overlapping thymic repertoires in unrelated individuals.

The TCR originated in a boy under two years old with a congenital heart defect. The J gene is TRBJ2-3, the V gene TRBV27; TRBD2 aligns across 7 bases. Specimen: thymocytes. As DNA, the CDR3 is TGTGCCAGCAGTTTCAAACCGGGACTAACCGACACAGATACGCAGTATTTT. The encoded protein is CASSFKPGLTDTDTQYF.